This T cell receptor (beta chain) was observed in a study of early T cells in non-severe SARS-CoV-2 infection. Findings and limits, study-wide: CD4 and private specificities were missed by VDJdb matching, which favored anti-spike CD8 responses.

This CDR3 is 17 amino acids long. Trimming cost V 6 bases and J 9 bases; bases outside gene matches: 18. Germline assignment: CDR1 LNHDA and CDR2 SQIVND (reference sequence). Details on this clonotype: Its antigen is not identified.

TCRdb reprocessed the 5' RACE reads via MiXCR and lists one record per CDR3 protein. This table holds just over 95,000 distinct CDR3 sequences, more than 9.5% found once. The rearrangement uses TRBV19 and TRBJ2-4, with 9 bases lining up with TRBD1. This clonotype originated in an adult who was a healthcare worker with PCR-confirmed SARS-CoV-2 infection or an uninfected control (not recorded which). Sequences were obtained from whole blood. The CDR3 coding sequence is TGTGCCAGTAGAGAATCCGGCAGGGGACAGGGTTTGGCCATTCAGTACTTC. Translated: CASRESGRGQGLAIQYF.